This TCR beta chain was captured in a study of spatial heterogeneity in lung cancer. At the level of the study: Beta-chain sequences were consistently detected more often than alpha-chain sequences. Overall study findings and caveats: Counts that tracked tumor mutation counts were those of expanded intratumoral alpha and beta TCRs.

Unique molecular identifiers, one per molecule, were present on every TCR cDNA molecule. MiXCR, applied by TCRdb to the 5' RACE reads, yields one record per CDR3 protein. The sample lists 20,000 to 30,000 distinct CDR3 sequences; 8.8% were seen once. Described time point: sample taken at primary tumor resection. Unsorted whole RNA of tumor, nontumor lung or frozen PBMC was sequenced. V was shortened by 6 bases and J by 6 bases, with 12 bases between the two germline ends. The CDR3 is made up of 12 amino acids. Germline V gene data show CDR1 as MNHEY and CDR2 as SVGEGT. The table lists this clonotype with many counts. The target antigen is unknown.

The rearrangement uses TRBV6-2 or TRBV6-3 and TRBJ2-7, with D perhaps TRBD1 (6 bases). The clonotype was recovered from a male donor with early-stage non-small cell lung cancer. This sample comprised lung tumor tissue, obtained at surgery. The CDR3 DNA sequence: TGTGCCAGCAGATCACAGGGACGCGAGCAGTACTTC. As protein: CASRSQGREQYF.